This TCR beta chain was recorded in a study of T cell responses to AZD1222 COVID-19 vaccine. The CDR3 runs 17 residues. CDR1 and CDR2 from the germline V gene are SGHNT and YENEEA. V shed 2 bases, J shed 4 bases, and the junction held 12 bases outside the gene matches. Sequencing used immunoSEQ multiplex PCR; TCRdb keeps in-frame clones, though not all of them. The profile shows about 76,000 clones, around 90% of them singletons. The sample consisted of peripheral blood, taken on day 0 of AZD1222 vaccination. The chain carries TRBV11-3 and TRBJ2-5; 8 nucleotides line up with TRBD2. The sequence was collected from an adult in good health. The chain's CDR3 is CASSLIGSGGYRETQYF. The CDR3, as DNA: TGTGCCAGCAGCTTAATTGGAAGCGGGGGTTACCGAGAGACCCAGTACTTC.